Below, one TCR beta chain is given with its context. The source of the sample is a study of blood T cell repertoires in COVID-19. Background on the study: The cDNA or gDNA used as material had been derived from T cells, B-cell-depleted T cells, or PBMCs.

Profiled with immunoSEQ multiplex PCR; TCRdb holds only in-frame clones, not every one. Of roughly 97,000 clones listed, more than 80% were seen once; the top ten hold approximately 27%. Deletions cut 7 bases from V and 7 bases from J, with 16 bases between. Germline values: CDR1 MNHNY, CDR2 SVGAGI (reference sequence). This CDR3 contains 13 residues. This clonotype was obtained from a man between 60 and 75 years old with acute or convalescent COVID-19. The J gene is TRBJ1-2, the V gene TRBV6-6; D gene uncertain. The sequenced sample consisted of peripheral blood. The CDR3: CASNDRGSSGYTF. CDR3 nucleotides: TGTGCCAGCAATGACCGAGGTTCCTCTGGCTACACCTTC.